The TCR beta chain described here comes from a study of blood T cell repertoires in COVID-19 (TCRdb year 2020). Concerning the study at large: Samples from collaborators originated in the United States, Italy and Spain and spanned both the acute and convalescent phases of COVID-19. The prospective study material was composed of cDNA or gDNA derived from T cells, B-cell-depleted T cells, or PBMCs. The dataset comprised deeply sampled blood TCRbeta repertoires from subjects exposed to, actively infected with, or recovered from COVID-19. A freely available public database, intended as a resource for researchers studying the immune response to SARS-CoV-2, is where the repertoires were released. Samples came from the ongoing ImmuneRACE study (first 160 participants) plus 1,254 subjects from 6 global collaborators. Nearly every sample came with metadata listing a de-identified subject ID, COVID-19 status, age in years and sex. HLA class I and class II types, where available, came from metadata supplied by the sample provider rather than from assay-based typing. The investigation overall reported the following: The quantity of clinical and demographic metadata differed by source and by participant and was supplied without curation.

To note about this clone: Its recognized antigen is unknown. No per-base quality is available; no much larger clone lies one base away.

TCRbeta CDR3 regions were amplified from genomic DNA using the immunoSEQ Assay, a bias-controlled multiplex PCR. The authors' pipeline ran thus. The number of nucleated cells in each sample was estimated from the amplification of reference gene primers within the assay. Sequence reads were collapsed and filtered to measure the absolute abundance of every unique TCRbeta CDR3 rearrangement. Productive Simpson clonality was computed per sample as the square root of Simpson's diversity index over productive rearrangements. The clones in this table, taken by TCRdb from immuneACCESS, are in-frame only. Not every clone is retained; where verified, under half of the shortfall comes from an unresolved V gene, and the cause of the rest is unknown. Clonal size and the V and J genes are those of that table, whereas D and trimming came from the DNA. The sample yields 400,000 to 550,000 clones; approximately 90% were counted once. The top ten clones comprise more than 4% of the sample.

CDR1 and CDR2 are drawn from the germline V gene: MNHNS, SASEGT. The CDR3 holds 17 amino acids from the cysteine to the phenylalanine. CDR3 DNA only is kept here, 51 bases in frame from base 1. V lost 4 bases and J lost 0 bases; the stretch between them is 16 bases long. Each collaborating institution followed its own protocols to collect whole blood in K2EDTA tubes. Collaborator samples were shipped for TCRbeta analysis as frozen whole blood, isolated PBMCs, or DNA extracted from either sample type. Source material: peripheral blood. This chain joins TRBV6-1 to TRBJ1-5, and perhaps TRBD1 as D gene, on 6 matching bases. This clonotype originated in a woman in her thirties with acute or convalescent COVID-19. The CDR3 region: CASSGGRGGDSNQPQHF. The nucleotides read TGTGCCAGCAGTGGGGGCAGGGGTGGAGATAGCAATCAGCCCCAGCATTTT.